This TCR beta chain was recovered during a study of shared clonotypes between healthy human individuals. Study observations and caveats: Generally, naive subsets came out with larger estimated richness than memory subsets. Few donors restricted represented genetic and exposure-history diversity.

Method: immunoSEQ multiplex PCR; TCRdb's copy keeps in-frame clones and lacks some. Of under 2.5 million clones listed, 85% to 95% are singletons. The CDR3 is 13 residues long. Trimming removed 3 bases at V and 2 bases at J, with 5 bases between. Germline V gives CDR1 KGHSH, CDR2 LQKENI. As for this clone: Its antigen remains unidentified. Other DNA sequences in the same sample also yield this CDR3.

Input material: naive CD4+ T cells from PBMCs. As for subset: CD45RA+ positively selected. The sequence was collected from a young man in good health. Some clones in this sample may be carry-over from other donors' samples. This chain joins TRBV18 and TRBJ2-1; D not certain. CDR3 sequence (DNA): TGTGCCAGCTCACCCTCCACCTACAATGAGCAGTTCTTC. Translated: CASSPSTYNEQFF. Full variable domain (rest looked up from reference TRBV18 and TRBJ2-1): NAGVMQNPRHLVRRRGQEARLRCSPMKGHSHVYWYRQLPEEGLKFMVYLQKENIIDESGMPKERFSAEFPKEGPSILRIQQVVRGDSAAYFCASSPSTYNEQFFGPGTRLTVL.